This T cell receptor beta chain derives from a study of CD8+ T cells in alopecia areata. Study-wide background: Treated patients were given 5 to 10 mg oral tofacitinib twice daily. Whole-study findings and limits: Compared with mice, patients displayed less clear TCR sharing, possibly for HLA-related reasons. In lesional scalp, particularly from alopecia totalis/universalis, clonality was higher than in normal scalp.

TCR sequencing used cDNA made by reverse transcription of extracted RNA. Using immunoSEQ multiplex PCR, the repertoire was profiled, and TCRdb retains in-frame clones only, with some absent. The sample consists of roughly 120,000 clones, around two fifths of them appearing once. Peripheral blood and lesional scalp punch biopsies came from alopecia areata patients. Germline V CDR1 and CDR2: SGHTA, FQGTGA. The V and J ends lost 2 bases and 5 bases, in that order; junction bases with no gene match: 7. The CDR3 length is 16 residues. About this clone: Antigen: not known.

The sequence was obtained from a human donor with alopecia areata. The chain employs TRBV7-3 and TRBJ2-2; 8 bases line up with TRBD1. Sequencing was performed on CD4+ T cells sorted from blood. CDR3 region: CASSLDTGGSTGELFF. CDR3 coding DNA: TGTGCCAGCAGCTTAGATACAGGGGGAAGTACCGGGGAGCTGTTTTTT. Full variable domain (rest looked up from reference TRBV7-3 and TRBJ2-2): GAGVSQTPSNKVTEKGKYVELRCDPISGHTALYWYRQSLGQGPEFLIYFQGTGAADDSGLPNDRFFAVRPEGSVSTLKIQRTERGDSAVYLCASSLDTGGSTGELFFGEGSRLTVL.